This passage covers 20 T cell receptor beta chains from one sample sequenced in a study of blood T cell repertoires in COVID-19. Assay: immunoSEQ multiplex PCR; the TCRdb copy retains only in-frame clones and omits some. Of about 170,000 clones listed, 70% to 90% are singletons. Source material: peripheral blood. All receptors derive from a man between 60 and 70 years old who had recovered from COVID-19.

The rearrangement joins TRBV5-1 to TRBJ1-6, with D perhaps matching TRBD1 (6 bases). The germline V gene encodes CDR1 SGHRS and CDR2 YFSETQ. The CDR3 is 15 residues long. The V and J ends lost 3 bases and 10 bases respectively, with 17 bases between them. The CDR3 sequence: CASSSRQAQRSPLHF. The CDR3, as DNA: TGCGCCAGCAGCTCCCGACAGGCCCAGAGATCACCCCTCCACTTT.

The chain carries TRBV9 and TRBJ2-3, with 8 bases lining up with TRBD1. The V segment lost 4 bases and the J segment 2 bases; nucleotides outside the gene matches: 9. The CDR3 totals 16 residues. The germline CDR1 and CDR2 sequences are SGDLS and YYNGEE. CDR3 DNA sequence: TGTGCCAGCAGCCCCCGGACAGGGACTTACACAGATACGCAGTATTTT. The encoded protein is CASSPRTGTYTDTQYF.

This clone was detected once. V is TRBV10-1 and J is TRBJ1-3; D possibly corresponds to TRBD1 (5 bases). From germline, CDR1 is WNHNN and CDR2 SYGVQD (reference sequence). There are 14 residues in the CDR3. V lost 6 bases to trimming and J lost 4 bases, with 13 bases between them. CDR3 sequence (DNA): TGCGCCAGCAGCGGGGGTAGTGACGGAAACACCATATATTTT. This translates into CASSGGSDGNTIYF.

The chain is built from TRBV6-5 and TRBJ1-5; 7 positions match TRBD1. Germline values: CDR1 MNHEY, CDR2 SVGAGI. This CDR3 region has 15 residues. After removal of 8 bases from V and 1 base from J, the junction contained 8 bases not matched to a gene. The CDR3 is CASSLQGRSNQPQHF. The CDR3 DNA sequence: TGTGCCAGCTCTCTACAGGGGAGGAGCAATCAGCCCCAGCATTTT.

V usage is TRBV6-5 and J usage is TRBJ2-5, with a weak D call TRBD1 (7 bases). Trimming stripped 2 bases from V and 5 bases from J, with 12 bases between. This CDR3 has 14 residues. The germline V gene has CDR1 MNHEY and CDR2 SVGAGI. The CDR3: CASSYQGGGETQYF. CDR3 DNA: TGTGCCAGCAGTTACCAGGGGGGCGGGGAGACCCAGTACTTC.

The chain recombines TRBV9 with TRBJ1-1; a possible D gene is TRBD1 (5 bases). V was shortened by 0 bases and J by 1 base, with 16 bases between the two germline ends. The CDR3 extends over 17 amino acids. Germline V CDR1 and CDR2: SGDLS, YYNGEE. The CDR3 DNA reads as TGTGCCAGCAGCGTAGAGCCAGCAGGGTTGGGGAACACTGAAGCTTTCTTT. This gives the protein CASSVEPAGLGNTEAFF.

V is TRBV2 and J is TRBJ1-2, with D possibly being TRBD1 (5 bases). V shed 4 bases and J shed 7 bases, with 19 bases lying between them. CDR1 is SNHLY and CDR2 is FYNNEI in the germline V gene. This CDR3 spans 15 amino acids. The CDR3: CASSVTRDSISGYTF. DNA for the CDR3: TGTGCCAGCAGTGTCACCCGGGACTCCATATCTGGCTACACCTTC.

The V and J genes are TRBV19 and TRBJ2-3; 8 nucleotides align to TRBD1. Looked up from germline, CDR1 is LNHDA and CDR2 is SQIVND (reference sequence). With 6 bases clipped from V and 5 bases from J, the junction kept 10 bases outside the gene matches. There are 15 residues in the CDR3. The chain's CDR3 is CASSGIQGAQDTQYF. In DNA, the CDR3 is TGTGCCAGTAGCGGCATCCAGGGGGCCCAAGATACGCAGTATTTT.

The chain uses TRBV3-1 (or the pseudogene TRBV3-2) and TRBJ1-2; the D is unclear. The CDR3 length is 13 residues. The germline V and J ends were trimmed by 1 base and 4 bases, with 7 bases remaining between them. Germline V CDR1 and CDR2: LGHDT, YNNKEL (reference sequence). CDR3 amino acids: CASSQGRVYGYTF. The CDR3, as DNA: TGTGCCAGCAGCCAAGGGCGGGTCTATGGCTACACCTTC.

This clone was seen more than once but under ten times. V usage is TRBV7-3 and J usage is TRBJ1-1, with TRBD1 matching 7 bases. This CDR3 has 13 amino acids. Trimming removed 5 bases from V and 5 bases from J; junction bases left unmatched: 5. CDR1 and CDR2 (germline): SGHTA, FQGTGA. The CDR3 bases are TGTGCCAGCAGCAGGGGGCGAGCTACTGAAGCTTTCTTT. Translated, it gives CASSRGRATEAFF.

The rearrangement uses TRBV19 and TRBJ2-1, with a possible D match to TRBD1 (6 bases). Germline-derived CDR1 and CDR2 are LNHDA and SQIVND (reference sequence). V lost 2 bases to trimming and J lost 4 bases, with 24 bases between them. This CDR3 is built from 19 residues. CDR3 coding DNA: TGTGCCAGTAGTATACCCCCGTGGGACACCTCGCGTCGGTACAATGAGCAGTTCTTC. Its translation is CASSIPPWDTSRRYNEQFF.

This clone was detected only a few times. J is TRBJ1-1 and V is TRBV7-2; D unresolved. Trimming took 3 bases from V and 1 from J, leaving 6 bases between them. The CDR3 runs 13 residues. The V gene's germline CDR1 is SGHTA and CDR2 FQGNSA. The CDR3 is CASSLQENTEAFF. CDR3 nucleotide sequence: TGTGCCAGCAGCTTGCAGGAGAACACTGAAGCTTTCTTT.

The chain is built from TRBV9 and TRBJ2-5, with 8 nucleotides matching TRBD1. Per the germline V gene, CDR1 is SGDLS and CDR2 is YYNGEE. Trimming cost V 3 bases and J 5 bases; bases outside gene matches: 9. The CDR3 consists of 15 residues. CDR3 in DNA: TGTGCCAGCAGCGCTCGGGACAGGACCGTGGAGACCCAGTACTTC. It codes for CASSARDRTVETQYF.

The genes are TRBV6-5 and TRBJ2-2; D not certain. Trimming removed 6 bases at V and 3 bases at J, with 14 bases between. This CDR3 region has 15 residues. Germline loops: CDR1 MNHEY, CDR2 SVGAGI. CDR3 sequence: CASSQYQAYTGELFF. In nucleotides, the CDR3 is TGTGCCAGCAGCCAGTATCAGGCCTACACCGGGGAGCTGTTTTTT.

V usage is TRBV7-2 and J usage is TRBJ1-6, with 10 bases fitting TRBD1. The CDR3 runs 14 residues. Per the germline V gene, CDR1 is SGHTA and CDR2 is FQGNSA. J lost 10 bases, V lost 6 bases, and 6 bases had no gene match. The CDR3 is CASSSGQGVSPLHF. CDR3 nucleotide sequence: TGTGCCAGCAGTTCCGGACAGGGGGTCTCACCCCTCCACTTT.

The CDR3 protein is CASSFDRTNYGYTF. CDR3 bases: TGTGCCAGCAGCTTTGACAGAACTAACTATGGCTACACCTTC. The chain uses TRBV3-1 (or the pseudogene TRBV3-2) and TRBJ1-2; weak D call: TRBD1 (5 bases). Germline V CDR1 and CDR2: LGHDT, YNNKEL (reference sequence). V lost 5 bases to trimming and J lost 0 bases, with 10 bases between them. The CDR3 contains 14 residues.

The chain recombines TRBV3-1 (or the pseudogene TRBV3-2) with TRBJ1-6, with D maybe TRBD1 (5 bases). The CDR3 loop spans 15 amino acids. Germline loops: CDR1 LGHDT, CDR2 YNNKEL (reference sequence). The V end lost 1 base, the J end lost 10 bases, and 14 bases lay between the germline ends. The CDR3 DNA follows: TGTGCCAGCAGCCAAGTCAACGGGGACTTCTCACCCCTCCACTTT. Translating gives CASSQVNGDFSPLHF.

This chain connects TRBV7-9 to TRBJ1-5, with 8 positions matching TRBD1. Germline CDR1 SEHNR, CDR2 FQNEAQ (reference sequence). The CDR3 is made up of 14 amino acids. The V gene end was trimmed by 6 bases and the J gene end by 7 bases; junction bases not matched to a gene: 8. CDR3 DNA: TGTGCCAGCAGGAGGACAGGGAGCGCGCAGCCCCAGCATTTT. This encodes CASRRTGSAQPQHF. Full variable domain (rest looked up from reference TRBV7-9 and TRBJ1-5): DTGVSQNPRHKITKRGQNVTFRCDPISEHNRLYWYRQTLGQGPEFLTYFQNEAQLEKSRLLSDRFSAERPKGSFSTLEIQRTEQGDSAMYLCASRRTGSAQPQHFGDGTRLSIL.

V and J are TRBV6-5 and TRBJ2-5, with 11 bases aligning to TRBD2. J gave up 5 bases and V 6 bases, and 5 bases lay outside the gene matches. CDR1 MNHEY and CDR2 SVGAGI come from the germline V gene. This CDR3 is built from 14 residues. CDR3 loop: CASRRVAGGETQYF. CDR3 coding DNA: TGTGCCAGCAGGAGGGTAGCGGGAGGGGAGACCCAGTACTTC.

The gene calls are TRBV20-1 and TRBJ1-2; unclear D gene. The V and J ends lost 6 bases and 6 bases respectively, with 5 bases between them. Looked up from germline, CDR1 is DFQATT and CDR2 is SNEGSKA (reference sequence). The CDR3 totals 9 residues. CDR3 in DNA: TGCAGTGCCGCGGATGGCTACACCTTC. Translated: CSAADGYTF.